This TCR beta chain was captured by sequencing in a study of CD8+ T cells in alopecia areata. General study findings and limits: Clonality was higher in lesional than normal scalp, especially in alopecia totalis/universalis. Resident alphabeta T cells of normal skin are also sequenced in scalp samples. Possibly because of HLA-related factors, TCR sharing was less clear across patients than in mice.

This clone was picked up a small number of times. Its antigen is not identified. Reverse transcribed after extraction, RNA yielded cDNA as the sequencing template. Clones were read by immunoSEQ multiplex PCR, and TCRdb kept only the in-frame ones, dropping some. The sample records 110,000 to 150,000 clones, about three fifths being singletons. Starting from PBMCs, sorting isolated CD4+ and CD8+ T cells. Trimming shortened V by 1 base and J by 4 bases, and 14 bases separated the two germline ends. This CDR3 comprises 17 residues. The germline CDR1 and CDR2 sequences are SNHLY and FYNNEI. Sequenced material: CD8+ T cells sorted from blood. The source of this sequence is a human donor in good health. The chain employs TRBV2 and TRBJ2-6; no clear D. CDR3 DNA sequence: TGTGCCAGCAGTGAAGTATCGGACGGTTCCGGGGCCAACGTCCTGACTTTC. Translation gives CASSEVSDGSGANVLTF.